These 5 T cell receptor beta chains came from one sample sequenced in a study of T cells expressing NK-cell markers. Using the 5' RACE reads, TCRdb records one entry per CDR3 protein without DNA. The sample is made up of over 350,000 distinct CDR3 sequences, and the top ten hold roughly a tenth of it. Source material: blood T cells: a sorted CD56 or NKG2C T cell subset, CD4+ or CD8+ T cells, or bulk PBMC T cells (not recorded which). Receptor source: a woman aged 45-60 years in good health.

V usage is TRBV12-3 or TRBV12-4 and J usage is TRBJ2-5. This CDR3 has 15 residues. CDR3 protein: CASSSSGLPTETQYF.

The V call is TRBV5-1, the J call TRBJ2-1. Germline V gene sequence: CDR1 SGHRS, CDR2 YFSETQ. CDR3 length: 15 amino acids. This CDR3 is CASSVSGSPYNEQFF.

This CDR3 is CASSEWTNFGYTF. This chain joins TRBV25-1 and TRBJ1-2. The V gene's germline CDR1 is MGHDK and CDR2 SYGVNS. This CDR3 spans 13 amino acids.

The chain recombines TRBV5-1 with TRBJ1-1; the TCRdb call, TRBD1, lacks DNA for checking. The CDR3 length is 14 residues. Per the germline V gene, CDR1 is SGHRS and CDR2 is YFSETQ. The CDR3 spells CASRPRATDTEAFF.

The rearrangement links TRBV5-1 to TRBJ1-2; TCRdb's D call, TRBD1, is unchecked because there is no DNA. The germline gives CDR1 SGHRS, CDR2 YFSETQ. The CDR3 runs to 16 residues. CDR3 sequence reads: CASSLAATGGVYGYTF.